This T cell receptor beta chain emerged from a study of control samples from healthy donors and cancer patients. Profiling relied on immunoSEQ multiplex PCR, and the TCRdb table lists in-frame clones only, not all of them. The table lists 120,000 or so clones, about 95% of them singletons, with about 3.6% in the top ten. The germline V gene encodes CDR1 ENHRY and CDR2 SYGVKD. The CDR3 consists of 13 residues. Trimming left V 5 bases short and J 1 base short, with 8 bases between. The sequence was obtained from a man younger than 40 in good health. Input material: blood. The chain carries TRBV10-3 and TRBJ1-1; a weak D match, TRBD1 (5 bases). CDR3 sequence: CAISPRENTEAFF. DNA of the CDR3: TGTGCCATCAGTCCCAGGGAGAACACTGAAGCTTTCTTT.